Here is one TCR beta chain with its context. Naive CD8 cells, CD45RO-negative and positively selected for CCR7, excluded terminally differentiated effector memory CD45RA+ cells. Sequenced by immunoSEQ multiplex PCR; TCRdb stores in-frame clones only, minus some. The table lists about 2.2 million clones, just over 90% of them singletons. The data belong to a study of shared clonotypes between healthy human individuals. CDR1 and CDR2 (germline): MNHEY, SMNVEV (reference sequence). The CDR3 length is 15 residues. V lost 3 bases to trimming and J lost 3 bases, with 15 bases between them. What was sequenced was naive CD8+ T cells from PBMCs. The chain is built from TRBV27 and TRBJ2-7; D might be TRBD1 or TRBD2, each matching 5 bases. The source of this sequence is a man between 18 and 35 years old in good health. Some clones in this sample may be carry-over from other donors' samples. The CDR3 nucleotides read TGTGCCAGCAGTTTTACTAACGGGGCCTTCTACGAGCAGTACTTC. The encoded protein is CASSFTNGAFYEQYF.